This T cell receptor beta chain appears in the sequencing data of a study of human T cells and chemical hapten exposure. Overall study results and limits: Donors were affected by alopecia, so their immune reaction might vary from that of healthy individuals.

TCRdb ran MiXCR on the RACE reads and lists one entry per CDR3 protein. There are about 350,000 distinct CDR3 sequences in the sample; around 5.5% occur only once, and about 7.7% lies in the top ten. There are a few counts of this clonotype. Its specificity is unknown. Time point defined: pre-sensitization, week 0. Treatment given: therapeutic diphenylcyclopropenone sensitization with weekly scalp DPC. People who gave samples had alopecia, were 18 to 70 years old, and were suitable for DPC. CDR3 length equals 13 residues. V was pared by 7 bases and J by 1 base, with 3 bases of the junction left unmatched. CDR1 is SNHLY and CDR2 is FYNNEI in the germline V gene.

The chain links TRBV2 to TRBJ1-1; 7 nucleotides align to TRBD1. Source: whole blood, taken in connection with sensitization to the hapten diphenylcyclopropenone (DPC). The clonotype originates from a woman in her late teens or twenties with alopecia areata. Some clones in this sample may be carry-over from other donors' samples. This CDR3 reads CASNRQGNTEAFF. DNA for the CDR3: TGTGCCAGCAATCGACAGGGGAACACTGAAGCTTTCTTT.